This T cell receptor (beta chain) was recovered during a study of memory CD4+ T cells and cytomegalovirus serostatus. About the research overall: Donors were healthy Belgian adults, 10 or so CMV seropositive and about two dozen seronegative.

V lost 4 bases, J lost 3 bases, and 9 bases stayed unmatched. Looked up from germline, CDR1 is KGHSH and CDR2 is LQKENI. The length of the CDR3 is 16 residues. Study-wide results and caveats: Each of 55 to 80 CMV-associated TCRbeta sequences occurred in one to five individuals.

Sequencing used immunoSEQ multiplex PCR; TCRdb keeps in-frame clones, though not all of them. Of about 58,000 clones listed, roughly 84% are singletons. About this clone itself: Its antigen remains unidentified.

Single viable CD3+CD4+CD8-CD45RO+ cells were sorted as the memory CD4+ T cells. Serostatus was set by detecting CMV pp150, pp28, p38, p52 IgG. Total CD4+ T cells were enriched by CD4 positive selection. The rearrangement uses TRBV18 and TRBJ2-3; TRBD1 matches at 8 bases. The sample was memory CD4+ T cells from blood. This sequence was found in an adult in good health and CMV-seronegative. Some clones in this sample may be carry-over from other donors' samples. The CDR3 nucleotides are TGTGCCAGCTCACGGGTCCCGGGACAGGCAACAGATACGCAGTATTTT. Translation gives CASSRVPGQATDTQYF.